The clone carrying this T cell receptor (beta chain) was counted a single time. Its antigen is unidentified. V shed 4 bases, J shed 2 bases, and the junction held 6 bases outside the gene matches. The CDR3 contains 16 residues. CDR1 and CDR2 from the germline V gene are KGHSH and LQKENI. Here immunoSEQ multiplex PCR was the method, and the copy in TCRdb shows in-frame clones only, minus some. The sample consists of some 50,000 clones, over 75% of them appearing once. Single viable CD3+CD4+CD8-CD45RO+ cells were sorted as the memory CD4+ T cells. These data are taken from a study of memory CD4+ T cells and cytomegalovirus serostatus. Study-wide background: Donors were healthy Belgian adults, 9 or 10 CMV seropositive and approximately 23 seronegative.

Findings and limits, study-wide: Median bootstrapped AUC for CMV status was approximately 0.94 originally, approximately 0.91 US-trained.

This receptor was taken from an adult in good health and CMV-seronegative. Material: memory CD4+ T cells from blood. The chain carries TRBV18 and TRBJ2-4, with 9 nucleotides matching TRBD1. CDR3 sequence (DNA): TGTGCCAGCTCACAACGGGACAGGGTTACCAAAAACATTCAGTACTTC. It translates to CASSQRDRVTKNIQYF.